Below, 5 T cell receptor beta chains from the same sample are listed, as sequenced in a study of cytomegalovirus exposure and HLA in healthy donors. Researchers ran the PCR with 60 Vbeta and 13 Jbeta primers. Measured with immunoSEQ multiplex PCR; TCRdb has only the in-frame clones, and not every one. The data contain approximately 190,000 clones, roughly 83% of them singletons. Sequenced input: PBMCs. These receptors were obtained from a boy between 10 and 17 years old in good health and CMV-seronegative.

The chain is built from TRBV27 and TRBJ1-5; perhaps TRBD1 as D (6 bases). Germline CDR1 reads MNHEY; CDR2 reads SMNVEV (reference sequence). V lost 8 bases, J lost 6 bases, and 14 bases lay in between. This CDR3 region has 13 residues. This CDR3 is CASGYREGQPQHF. For the CDR3, the DNA is TGTGCCAGCGGGTACAGGGAGGGTCAGCCCCAGCATTTT.

Concerning this clone itself: At one end the junction does not follow the germline gene, possibly because of a read error. The chain's CDR3 is CASSVVPAGGGTDTQYF. The CDR3 DNA follows: TGTGCCAGCAGCGTAGTCCCAGCGGGGGGGGGCACGGATACGCAGTATTTT. This rearrangement joins TRBV9 to TRBJ2-3; 10 bases align to TRBD2. The CDR3 is made up of 17 amino acids. Germline-derived CDR1 and CDR2 are SGDLS and YYNGEE. The entire variable domain, with the rest obtained from reference TRBV9 and TRBJ2-3, is as follows: DSGVTQTPKHLITATGQRVTLRCSPRSGDLSVYWYQQSLDQGLQFLIQYYNGEERAKGNILERFSAQQFPDLHSELNLSSLELGDSALYFCASSVVPAGGGTDTQYFGPGTRLTVL.

This rearrangement joins TRBV5-6 to TRBJ2-1, with 10 bases aligning to TRBD2. The CDR3 extends over 18 amino acids. Germline-derived CDR1 and CDR2 are SGHDT and YYEEEE. V trimming: 4 bases; J trimming: 10 bases; junction bases outside the gene matches: 20. The CDR3 bases are TGTGCCAGCAGCATCCGCATTTCTAGCGGGAGTACGTCGAAAGAGCAGTTCTTC. It specifies CASSIRISSGSTSKEQFF.

The chain combines TRBV4-2 with TRBJ2-7; D unresolved. This CDR3 has 16 amino acids. V was trimmed by 0 bases and J by 0 bases, leaving 12 bases between them. The germline gives CDR1 LGHNA, CDR2 YNFKEQ. The CDR3 spells CASSQESGGASYEQYF. CDR3 bases: TGTGCCAGCAGCCAAGAGTCAGGTGGCGCCTCCTACGAGCAGTACTTC.

The chain carries TRBV7-3 and TRBJ2-7; TRBD1 agrees at 9 bases. CDR3 length: 14 amino acids. V shed 5 bases, J shed 2 bases, and the junction held 4 bases outside the gene matches. Germline CDR1 is SGHTA and CDR2 is FQGTGA. The CDR3 here is CASSPGTGPYEQYF. In nucleotides, the CDR3 is TGTGCCAGCAGCCCCGGGACAGGGCCCTACGAGCAGTACTTC. Full variable domain (rest looked up from reference TRBV7-3 and TRBJ2-7): GAGVSQTPSNKVTEKGKYVELRCDPISGHTALYWYRQSLGQGPEFLIYFQGTGAADDSGLPNDRFFAVRPEGSVSTLKIQRTERGDSAVYLCASSPGTGPYEQYFGPGTRLTVT.